One sample yielded the 5 T cell receptor beta chains listed below, sequenced in a study of radiation and T cells in renal cell carcinoma. Noted time point: blood 2 weeks post-SBRT. Noted treatment: 15 Gy SBRT to primary tumor, nephrectomy 4 weeks later. Profiled with immunoSEQ multiplex PCR; TCRdb holds only in-frame clones, not every one. Among some 75,000 clones listed, roughly 82% were seen once. Source: blood, taken from a patient whose treatment included radiotherapy and nephrectomy. These receptors were obtained from a man aged 60-69 years with renal cell carcinoma.

V is TRBV19 and J is TRBJ2-7; D is unresolved. Trimming took 4 bases from V and 1 from J, leaving 8 bases between them. CDR3 length equals 13 residues. Germline CDR1 reads LNHDA; CDR2 reads SQIVND (reference sequence). The CDR3 nucleotides are TGTGCCAGTAGTAAATATGGGTCCTACGAGCAGTACTTC. This codes for CASSKYGSYEQYF.

The chain carries TRBV5-1 and TRBJ2-7; 10 bases agree with TRBD1. With V trimmed by 4 bases and J by 2 bases, 6 bases remained unmatched. The germline V gene has CDR1 SGHRS and CDR2 YFSETQ. The CDR3 is 15 residues long. The CDR3 DNA reads as TGCGCCAGCAGCCTCCAGACAGGGGGCACCTACGAGCAGTACTTC. This translates into CASSLQTGGTYEQYF.

This clone is categorized as medium-sized. The rearrangement uses TRBV28 and TRBJ2-1; D is undetermined. The germline V gene has CDR1 MDHEN and CDR2 SYDVKM. V gave up 5 bases and J gave up 4 bases, with 6 bases separating them. The CDR3 has 12 residues. CDR3 in amino acids: CASSQTYNEQFF. Here the CDR3 DNA reads TGTGCCAGCAGTCAGACATACAATGAGCAGTTCTTC.

The chain employs TRBV4-1 and TRBJ2-1; no clear D. Trimming shortened V by 2 bases and J by 15 bases, and 23 bases separated the two germline ends. The germline V gene has CDR1 MGHRA and CDR2 YSYEKL. This CDR3 is built from 15 residues. The CDR3 DNA reads TGCGCCAGCAGCCAATTATCCGGCCCCGCTTCGCGCCGGTTCTTC. Translated, it gives CASSQLSGPASRRFF.

V and J are TRBV7-9 and TRBJ2-5; no reliable D call. The CDR3 extends over 12 amino acids. V shed 2 bases and J shed 5 bases, with 6 bases lying between them. Germline assignment: CDR1 SEHNR and CDR2 FQNEAQ (reference sequence). The CDR3 sequence is CASSLLLETQYF. The CDR3 DNA follows: TGTGCCAGCAGCTTACTGTTGGAGACCCAGTACTTC.